Following are 10 T cell receptor beta chains from one sample sequenced in a study of response to subunit inactivated influenza vaccine. TCRdb used MiXCR to reprocess the RT-PCR reads, holding one entry per CDR3 protein. The data contain about 650,000 distinct CDR3 sequences, around a sixth of them seen just once; the ten biggest clones take up 11%. The source material was PBMCs from blood, sampled roughly 13 days after vaccination. Source of these receptors: a man between 50 and 59 years old who received an inactivated influenza vaccine.

The V gene is TRBV7-6, the J gene TRBJ2-1; 9 nucleotides agree with TRBD2. Trimming at V came to 6 bases and at J to 0 bases, leaving 12 bases not matched to a gene. The CDR3 consists of 18 residues. CDR1 is SGHVS and CDR2 is FNYEAQ in the germline V gene. The CDR3 coding sequence is TGTGCCAGCAGTGGGAAGACCCGACTAGCGGACTCCTACAATGAGCAGTTCTTC. It encodes CASSGKTRLADSYNEQFF.

This chain uses TRBV6-5 with TRBJ2-5, with D uncertain. The CDR3 contains 15 residues. V gave up 0 bases and J gave up 4 bases, with 12 bases separating them. Per germline, CDR1 MNHEY and CDR2 SVGAGI. The CDR3 is CASSYSNLDRETQYF. The DNA of the CDR3 is TGTGCCAGCAGTTACTCGAATTTAGACCGAGAGACCCAGTACTTC.

This clonotype was picked up a small number of times. This sequence joins TRBV25-1 and TRBJ2-2; D gene uncertain. Germline V gene lookup returns CDR1 MGHDK and CDR2 SYGVNS. V lost 6 bases and J 1 base, leaving 9 bases between the germline ends. The CDR3 sequence is 14 residues long. For the CDR3, the DNA is TGTGCCAGCAGCCGTCCGGGGAACACCGGGGAGCTGTTTTTT. This encodes CASSRPGNTGELFF.

This chain links TRBV5-6 with TRBJ1-1; D is possibly TRBD1 (5 bases). Germline values: CDR1 SGHDT, CDR2 YYEEEE. V was pared by 1 base and J by 5 bases, with 12 bases between. This CDR3 is built from 14 residues. The CDR3 DNA reads TGTGCCAGCAGCTTGCTCAGGGAGGAGACTGAAGCTTTCTTT. Residues: CASSLLREETEAFF.

This clonotype was seen more than once but under ten times. The V and J genes are TRBV27 and TRBJ2-1; TRBD1 agrees at 7 bases. CDR3 length equals 13 residues. Per the germline V gene, CDR1 is MNHEY and CDR2 is SMNVEV (reference sequence). With 6 bases clipped from V and 6 bases from J, the junction kept 5 bases outside the gene matches. This chain's CDR3 is CASSRDSSNEQFF. The CDR3 coding sequence is TGTGCCAGCAGCCGGGACAGTAGCAATGAGCAGTTCTTC.

This chain uses TRBV12-3 or TRBV12-4 with TRBJ2-7; 8 bases align to TRBD2. The V and J ends lost 10 bases and 6 bases, in that order; junction bases with no gene match: 11. This CDR3 contains 13 residues. The CDR3 here is CATGRGVRGEQYF. The CDR3 region has the DNA TGTGCCACAGGGCGGGGGGTTCGGGGCGAGCAGTACTTC.

The chain links TRBV12-3 or TRBV12-4 to TRBJ2-6; maybe TRBD1 (6 bases). Between the trimmed V and J ends, which lost 5 bases and 4 bases, there was a span of 15 bases. CDR3 length: 16 amino acids. CDR3 sequence: CASSTTTGPGANVLTF. CDR3 DNA: TGTGCCAGCAGTACCACAACAGGGCCCGGGGCCAACGTCCTGACTTTC.

The sample holds a few counts of this clonotype. The chain combines TRBV5-1 with TRBJ2-2; D not resolved. The CDR3 runs to 14 residues. Germline V gene data show CDR1 as SGHRS and CDR2 as YFSETQ. The V and J ends lost 0 bases and 6 bases respectively, with 9 bases between them. In DNA, the CDR3 is TGCGCCAGCAGCTTGGAACATGTGGCCGGGGAGCTGTTTTTT. It translates to CASSLEHVAGELFF.

The sample holds a few counts of this clonotype. This chain connects TRBV6-5 to TRBJ2-2; 9 positions match TRBD1. V dropped 2 bases and J dropped 7; count of bases not matched to a gene: 5. Per the germline V gene, CDR1 is MNHEY and CDR2 is SVGAGI. This CDR3 is built from 15 residues. The CDR3 DNA is TGTGCCAGCAGTTACGACAGGGGGACCTACGGGGAGCTGTTTTTT. It specifies CASSYDRGTYGELFF.

The gene calls are TRBV10-3 and TRBJ2-7, with 12 bases lining up with TRBD1. Germline V lookup: CDR1 ENHRY, CDR2 SYGVKD. Trimming removed 6 bases from V and 5 bases from J; junction bases left unmatched: 2. This CDR3 has 13 residues. The CDR3 region is CAISRDRGHEQYF. In DNA, the CDR3 is TGTGCCATCAGCCGGGACAGGGGGCACGAGCAGTACTTC.